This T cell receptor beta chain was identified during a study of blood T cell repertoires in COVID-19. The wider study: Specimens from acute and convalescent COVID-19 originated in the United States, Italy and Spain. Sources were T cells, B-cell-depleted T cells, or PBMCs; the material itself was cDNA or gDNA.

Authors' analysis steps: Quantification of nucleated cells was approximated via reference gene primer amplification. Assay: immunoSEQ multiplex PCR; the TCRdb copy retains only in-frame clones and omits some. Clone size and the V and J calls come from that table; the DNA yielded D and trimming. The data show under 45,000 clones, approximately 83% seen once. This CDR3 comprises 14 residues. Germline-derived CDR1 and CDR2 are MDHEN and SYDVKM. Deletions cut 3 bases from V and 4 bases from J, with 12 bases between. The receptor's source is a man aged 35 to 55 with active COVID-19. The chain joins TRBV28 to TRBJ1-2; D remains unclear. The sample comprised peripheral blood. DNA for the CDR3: TGTGCCAGCAGTTTCTTCGACACCTTCTATGGCTACACCTTC. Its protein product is CASSFFDTFYGYTF.